This TCR beta chain stems from a study of blood T cell repertoires in COVID-19. Participant-reported clinical history was the basis for cohort assignment. Two consecutive negative NP/OP PCR tests, clearance, or resolved symptoms defined Cohort 3 recovery. Method: immunoSEQ multiplex PCR; TCRdb's copy keeps in-frame clones and lacks some. The data contain approximately 170,000 clones, 70% to 85% of them singletons. Trimming stripped 5 bases from V and 1 base from J, with 9 bases between. CDR1 is LNHDA and CDR2 is SQIVND in the germline V gene (reference sequence). The CDR3 loop spans 14 amino acids. The receptor was isolated from a woman aged 30 to 39 who had recovered from COVID-19. The V gene is TRBV19, the J gene TRBJ1-3; D is unresolved. Sequenced sample: PBMCs or T cells enriched from blood (not recorded which). The CDR3 is CASSRPESGNTIYF. The CDR3 coding sequence is TGTGCCAGTAGTCGACCGGAGTCTGGAAACACCATATATTTT.